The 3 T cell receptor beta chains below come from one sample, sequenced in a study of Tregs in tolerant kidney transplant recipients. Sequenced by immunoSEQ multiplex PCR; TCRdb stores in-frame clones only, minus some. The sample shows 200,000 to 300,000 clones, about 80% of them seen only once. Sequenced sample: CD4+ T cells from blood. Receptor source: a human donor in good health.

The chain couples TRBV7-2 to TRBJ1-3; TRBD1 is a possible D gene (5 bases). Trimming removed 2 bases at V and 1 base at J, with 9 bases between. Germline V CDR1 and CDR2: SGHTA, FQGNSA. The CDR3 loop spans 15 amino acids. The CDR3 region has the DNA TGTGCCAGCAGCTTACAGGGATTATCTGGAAACACCATATATTTT. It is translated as CASSLQGLSGNTIYF.

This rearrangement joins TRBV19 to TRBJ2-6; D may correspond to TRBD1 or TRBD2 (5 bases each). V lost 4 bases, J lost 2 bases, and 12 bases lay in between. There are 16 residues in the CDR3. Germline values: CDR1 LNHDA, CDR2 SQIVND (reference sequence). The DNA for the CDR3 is TGTGCCAGTAGTACCCGGGACGGTGCTGGGGCCAACGTCCTGACTTTC. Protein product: CASSTRDGAGANVLTF.

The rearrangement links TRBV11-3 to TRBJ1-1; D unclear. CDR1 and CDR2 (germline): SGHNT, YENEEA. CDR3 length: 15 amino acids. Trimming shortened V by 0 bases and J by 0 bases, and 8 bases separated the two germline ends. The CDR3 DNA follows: TGTGCCAGCAGCTTAGACAGTCACCTGAACACTGAAGCTTTCTTT. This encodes CASSLDSHLNTEAFF. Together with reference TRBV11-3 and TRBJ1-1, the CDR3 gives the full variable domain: EAGVVQSPRYKIIEKKQPVAFWCNPISGHNTLYWYLQNLGQGPELLIRYENEEAVDDSQLPKDRFSAERLKGVDSTLKIQPAELGDSAVYLCASSLDSHLNTEAFFGQGTRLTVV.